This TCR beta chain was documented in a study of T cell changes during pregnancy in multiple sclerosis. Data came from immunoSEQ multiplex PCR; TCRdb stores just in-frame clones and leaves some out. Counted here are under 80,000 clones, roughly nine tenths occurring once; the ten biggest clones make up 1.4%. V was trimmed by 3 bases and J by 3 bases, leaving 21 bases between them. CDR3 length: 17 residues. The origin of this receptor is a female donor with multiple sclerosis, enrolled in a pregnancy study. This rearrangement joins TRBV5-3 to TRBJ1-2; D gene ambiguous. TRBV5-3 is labeled an ORF, and its function is uncertain. The source was peripheral blood, collected in the second trimester of pregnancy. The CDR3 DNA follows: TGTGCCAGAAGCTCGCGTGCTAGGCTCGGGAGGGACTATGGCTACACCTTC. This translates into CARSSRARLGRDYGYTF.